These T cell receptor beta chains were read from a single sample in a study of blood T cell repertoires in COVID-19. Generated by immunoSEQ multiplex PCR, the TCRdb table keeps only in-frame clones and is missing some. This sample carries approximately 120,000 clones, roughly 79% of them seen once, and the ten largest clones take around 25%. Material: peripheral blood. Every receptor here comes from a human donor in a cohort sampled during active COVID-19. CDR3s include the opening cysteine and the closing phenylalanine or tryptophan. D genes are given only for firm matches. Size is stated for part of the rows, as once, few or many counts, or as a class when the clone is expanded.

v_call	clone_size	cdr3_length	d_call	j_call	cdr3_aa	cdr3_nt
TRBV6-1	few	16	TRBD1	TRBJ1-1	CASSGTGGGMNTEAFF	TGTGCCAGCAGTGGGACAGGGGGCGGTATGAACACTGAAGCTTTCTTT
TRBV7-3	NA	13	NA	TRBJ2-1	CASSLNSNNEQFF	TGTGCCAGCAGCTTAAACAGTAACAATGAGCAGTTCTTC
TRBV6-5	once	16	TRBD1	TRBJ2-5	CASSYIRTGYGETQYF	TGTGCCAGCAGTTACATTAGGACAGGGTACGGGGAGACCCAGTACTTC
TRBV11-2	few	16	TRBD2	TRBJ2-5	CASSLGRGSGSETQYF	TGTGCCAGCAGCTTAGGGCGCGGGAGTGGCTCGGAGACCCAGTACTTC
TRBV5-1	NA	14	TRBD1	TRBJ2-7	CASSPRTGTYEQYF	TGCGCCAGCAGCCCCCGGACAGGGACCTACGAGCAGTACTTC
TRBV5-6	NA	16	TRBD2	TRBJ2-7	CASSPLMAGGAYEQYF	TGTGCCAGCAGCCCCCTAATGGCGGGAGGGGCCTACGAGCAGTACTTC
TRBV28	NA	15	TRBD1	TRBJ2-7	CASSLGTGTSWEQYF	TGTGCCAGCAGTTTAGGGACAGGGACCTCTTGGGAGCAGTACTTC
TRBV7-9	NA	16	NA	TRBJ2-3	CASTLKSTGPTDTQYF	TGTGCCAGCACTTTAAAGTCGACAGGACCCACAGATACGCAGTATTTT
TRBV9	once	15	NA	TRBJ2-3	CASSVREGSTDTQYF	TGTGCCAGCAGCGTACGGGAAGGCAGCACAGATACGCAGTATTTT
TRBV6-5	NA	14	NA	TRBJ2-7	CASSPRQPSYEQYF	TGTGCCAGCAGTCCCCGACAGCCCTCGTACGAGCAGTACTTC
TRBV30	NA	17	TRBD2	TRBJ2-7	CAWSEGLAGGGYYEQYF	TGTGCCTGGAGTGAAGGACTAGCGGGAGGAGGTTACTACGAGCAGTACTTC
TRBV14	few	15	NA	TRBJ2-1	CASSVELASYNEQFF	TGTGCCAGCAGCGTAGAGCTAGCGTCGTACAATGAGCAGTTCTTC
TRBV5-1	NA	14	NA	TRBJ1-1	CASSLPRGSTEAFF	TGCGCCAGCAGCCTCCCCAGGGGTAGCACTGAAGCTTTCTTT
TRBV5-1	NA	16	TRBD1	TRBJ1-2	CASSHSRTGVNYGYTF	TGCGCCAGCAGCCACTCGAGGACAGGGGTTAACTATGGCTACACCTTC
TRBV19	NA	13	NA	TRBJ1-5	CASSKGGGQPQHF	TGTGCCAGTAGCAAGGGAGGGGGTCAGCCCCAGCATTTT
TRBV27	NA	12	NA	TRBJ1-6	CASREGNSPLHF	TGTGCCAGCAGGGAGGGTAATTCACCCCTCCACTTT
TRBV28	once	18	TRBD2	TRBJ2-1	CASSSAGLAGGPRNEQFF	TGTGCCAGCAGTTCCGCGGGACTAGCGGGAGGCCCTAGGAATGAGCAGTTCTTC
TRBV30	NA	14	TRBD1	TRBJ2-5	CAWVGTGGWETQYF	TGTGCCTGGGTCGGGACAGGGGGCTGGGAGACCCAGTACTTC
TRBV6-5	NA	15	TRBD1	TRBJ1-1	CASSPGQGADTEAFF	TGTGCCAGCAGTCCCGGACAGGGGGCGGACACTGAAGCTTTCTTT
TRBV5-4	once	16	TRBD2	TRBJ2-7	CASSLEASGGAFEQYF	TGTGCCAGCAGCTTGGAGGCTAGCGGGGGGGCGTTCGAGCAGTACTTC
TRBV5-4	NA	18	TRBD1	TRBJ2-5	CASSLGDRGPNAPETQYF	TGTGCCAGCAGCTTGGGGGACAGGGGCCCAAACGCCCCAGAGACCCAGTACTTC
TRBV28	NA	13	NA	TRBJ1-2	CASMYKMNYGYTF	TGTGCCAGCATGTACAAGATGAACTATGGCTACACCTTC
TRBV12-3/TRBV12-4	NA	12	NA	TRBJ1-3	CASSLWGDTIYF	TGTGCCAGCAGTTTATGGGGGGACACCATATATTTT
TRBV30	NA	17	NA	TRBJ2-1	CAWTPPGERGSYNEQFF	TGTGCCTGGACCCCCCCCGGAGAAAGAGGGTCCTACAATGAGCAGTTCTTC
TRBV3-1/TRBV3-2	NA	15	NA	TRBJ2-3	CASSQDRVVIDTQYF	TGTGCCAGCAGCCAAGATCGGGTAGTGATAGATACGCAGTATTTT
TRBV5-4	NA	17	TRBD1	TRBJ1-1	CASSPDRGTLRNTEAFF	TGTGCCAGCAGCCCGGACAGGGGGACCCTGAGGAACACTGAAGCTTTCTTT
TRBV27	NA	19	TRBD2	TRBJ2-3	CASSSKTTFSGRATDTQYF	TGTGCCAGCAGTTCAAAAACCACTTTCAGCGGGAGGGCCACAGATACGCAGTATTTT
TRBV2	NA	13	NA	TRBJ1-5	CASNLQTDQPQHF	TGTGCCAGCAATCTTCAGACAGATCAGCCCCAGCATTTT
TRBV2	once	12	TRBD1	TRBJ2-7	CASRRTGTGAYF	TGTGCCAGCAGAAGGACCGGGACAGGGGCTTACTTC
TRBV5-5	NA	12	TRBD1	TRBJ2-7	CASSWTGYEQYF	TGTGCCAGCAGCTGGACAGGCTACGAGCAGTACTTC
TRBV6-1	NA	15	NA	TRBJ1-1	CASSFQGERTPEAFF	TGTGCCAGCAGTTTCCAGGGTGAGAGAACCCCTGAAGCTTTCTTT
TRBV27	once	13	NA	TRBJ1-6	CASSLQGNSPLHF	TGTGCCAGCAGTCTTCAGGGTAATTCACCCCTCCACTTT
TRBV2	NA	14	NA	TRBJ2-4	CASSLQGWENIQYF	TGTGCCAGCAGTCTACAGGGATGGGAAAACATTCAGTACTTC
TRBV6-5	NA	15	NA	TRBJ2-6	CASTSVSSGANVLTF	TGTGCCAGCACGTCCGTCAGCTCTGGGGCCAACGTCCTGACTTTC
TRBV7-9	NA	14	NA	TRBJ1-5	CASSLSRGNQPQHF	TGTGCCAGCAGCTTAAGCCGGGGAAATCAGCCCCAGCATTTT